This T cell receptor beta chain was recovered during a study of PD-L1 blockade in urothelial cancer. Whole-study results and caveats: Below-median pretreatment blood TCR clonality was a predictor of better survival.

Concerning this clone: Its antigen is undetermined.

This sample's time point: pretreatment peripheral blood. Per-patient samples, pretreatment and on-treatment, numbered 1 to 8. The CDR3 consists of 12 residues. The germline V gene has CDR1 SEHNR and CDR2 FQNEAQ (reference sequence). Trimming removed 1 base from V and 13 bases from J, with 13 bases in between. Clones were read by immunoSEQ multiplex PCR, and TCRdb kept only the in-frame ones, dropping some. The sample has 50,000 to 55,000 clones; more than 70% are singletons. This chain uses TRBV7-9 with TRBJ1-2, with D possibly matching TRBD1 (5 bases). This TCR came from a man aged 60-69 years with urothelial cancer. The source was PBMCs, collected around atezolizumab (anti-PD-L1) treatment. CDR3 nucleotide sequence: TGTGCCAGCAGCTTAGAGTTAGGGGATGTCACCTTC. This sequence encodes CASSLELGDVTF.